One and the same sample provided the 30 T cell receptor beta chains below, sequenced in a study of blood T cell repertoires in COVID-19. The repertoire was sequenced with immunoSEQ multiplex PCR; TCRdb's copy has only in-frame clones and lacks some. The sample shows around 250,000 clones, 84% of them seen only once. The sample was peripheral blood. The receptors here all came from a human donor in a cohort sampled during active COVID-19.

The count of this clone is one. V is TRBV2 and J is TRBJ1-5; 9 bases line up with TRBD1. Germline V lookup: CDR1 SNHLY, CDR2 FYNNEI. V was pared by 7 bases and J by 4 bases, with 8 bases of the junction left unmatched. There are 15 residues in the CDR3. This CDR3 reads CASTGQGPTNQPQHF. DNA of the CDR3: TGTGCCAGCACCGGACAGGGGCCCACTAATCAGCCCCAGCATTTT. Variable domain in full (rest from reference TRBV2 and TRBJ1-5): EPEVTQTPSHQVTQMGQEVILRCVPISNHLYFYWYRQILGQKVEFLVSFYNNEISEKSEIFDDQFSVERPDGSNFTLKIRSTKLEDSAMYFCASTGQGPTNQPQHFGDGTRLSIL.

As DNA, the CDR3 is TGCGCCAGCAGCCCGAGCTCGTCACTATCCGGCACTGAAGCTTTCTTT. Protein: CASSPSSSLSGTEAFF. The gene calls are TRBV5-1 and TRBJ1-1; D not resolved. V gave up 4 bases and J gave up 4 bases, with 20 bases separating them. This CDR3 region has 16 residues. From germline, CDR1 is SGHRS and CDR2 YFSETQ.

The chain is built from TRBV10-3 and TRBJ2-7; 11 bases fit TRBD1. CDR3 length equals 15 residues. V was clipped by 10 bases and J by 3 bases; unmatched bases: 11. CDR1 is ENHRY and CDR2 is SYGVKD in the germline V gene. CDR3 region: CATRRTGTGGYEQYF. CDR3 sequence (DNA): TGTGCCACCAGGAGGACCGGGACAGGGGGCTACGAGCAGTACTTC.

A single count supports this clone. The rearrangement uses TRBV5-4 and TRBJ1-3; 8 nucleotides agree with TRBD1. Germline-derived CDR1 and CDR2 are SGHNT and YYREEE (reference sequence). Losses at the gene ends were 5 bases for V and 4 bases for J; bases not matched to a gene: 11. CDR3 length equals 16 residues. The CDR3 spells CASSQGTGRQGNTIYF. The CDR3 DNA reads as TGTGCCAGCAGTCAAGGGACAGGCCGTCAAGGAAACACCATATATTTT.

This clone is a singleton in its sample. The chain links TRBV7-2 to TRBJ1-2; TRBD1 agrees at 7 bases. This CDR3 contains 15 residues. Germline trimming cut 5 bases from V and 2 bases from J; bases unmatched to any gene: 8. CDR1 and CDR2 from the germline V gene are SGHTA and FQGNSA. CDR3 in DNA: TGTGCCAGCAGCATAAGCAGGGGGATAAACTATGGCTACACCTTC. This codes for CASSISRGINYGYTF.

This clone was observed a handful of times. The J gene is TRBJ1-5, the V gene TRBV2; the D gene is possibly TRBD1 (5 bases). V was clipped by 0 bases and J by 7 bases, with 16 bases between them. The CDR3 covers 16 residues. CDR1 is SNHLY and CDR2 is FYNNEI in the germline V gene. This CDR3 is CASSEAPQGGLQPQHF. DNA for the CDR3: TGTGCCAGCAGTGAAGCGCCTCAGGGAGGGTTGCAGCCCCAGCATTTT.

CDR3 in DNA: TGTGCCAGCAGCCAGCACCGGGACAGAGTTATGGAGACCCAGTACTTC. Amino acids: CASSQHRDRVMETQYF. The chain carries TRBV3-1 (or the pseudogene TRBV3-2) and TRBJ2-5, with TRBD1 matching 7 bases. CDR3 length: 16 residues. Germline CDR1 reads LGHDT; CDR2 reads YNNKEL (reference sequence). Trimming at V came to 3 bases and at J to 5 bases, leaving 12 bases not matched to a gene.

This chain connects TRBV3-1 (or the pseudogene TRBV3-2) to TRBJ2-2; 7 bases map to TRBD2. The CDR3 spans 18 residues. V was pared by 0 bases and J by 6 bases, with 13 bases of the junction left unmatched. Germline V lookup: CDR1 LGHDT, CDR2 YNNKEL (reference sequence). The CDR3 DNA follows: TGTGCCAGCAGCCAAGATTGGGGCCGTGGGGGGAGGGCCGGGGAGCTGTTTTTT. Its protein is CASSQDWGRGGRAGELFF.

The V call is TRBV19, the J call TRBJ1-5, with D uncertain. Germline V gene lookup returns CDR1 LNHDA and CDR2 SQIVND (reference sequence). V shed 4 bases and J shed 7 bases, with 17 bases lying between them. The CDR3 totals 15 residues. CDR3 sequence (DNA): TGTGCCAGTAGTAACCACGCAGAAAGTGGCCAGCCCCAGCATTTT. Translated, it gives CASSNHAESGQPQHF.

The chain employs TRBV18 and TRBJ2-5, with a weak D call TRBD2 (6 bases). From germline, CDR1 is KGHSH and CDR2 LQKENI. With 1 base removed from V and 3 bases from J, the gap between germline ends came to 12 bases. CDR3 length equals 15 residues. The CDR3 protein is CASSPLPGAEETQYF. As DNA, the CDR3 is TGTGCCAGCTCACCACTTCCGGGAGCCGAAGAGACCCAGTACTTC.

The chain joins TRBV2 to TRBJ2-1, with 10 bases fitting TRBD1. The CDR3 totals 12 residues. The V and J ends lost 6 bases and 7 bases, in that order; junction bases with no gene match: 0. Per germline, CDR1 SNHLY and CDR2 FYNNEI. CDR3 sequence reads: CASRGQGNEQFF. The CDR3 DNA follows: TGTGCCAGCAGGGGACAGGGGAATGAGCAGTTCTTC. Filled out from reference TRBV2 and TRBJ2-1, the complete variable domain reads EPEVTQTPSHQVTQMGQEVILRCVPISNHLYFYWYRQILGQKVEFLVSFYNNEISEKSEIFDDQFSVERPDGSNFTLKIRSTKLEDSAMYFCASRGQGNEQFFGPGTRLTVL.

V and J are TRBV5-1 and TRBJ2-3; 9 nucleotides align to TRBD1. The V segment lost 3 bases and the J segment 5 bases; nucleotides outside the gene matches: 7. From germline, CDR1 is SGHRS and CDR2 YFSETQ. There are 15 residues in the CDR3. The CDR3 spells CASSYRTGEKDTQYF. The DNA for the CDR3 is TGCGCCAGCAGCTATCGGACAGGGGAAAAAGATACGCAGTATTTT.

V usage is TRBV12-3 or TRBV12-4 and J usage is TRBJ2-5; a weak D match, TRBD2 (5 bases). CDR3 size: 12 residues. Trimming took 6 bases from V and 5 from J, leaving 10 bases between them. CDR3 DNA: TGTGCCAGCAGCCCCCGAGGGGAGACCCAGTACTTC. Protein: CASSPRGETQYF.

The J gene is TRBJ1-4, the V gene TRBV5-4, with 8 nucleotides matching TRBD1. Germline CDR1 and CDR2: SGHNT and YYREEE (reference sequence). V shed 7 bases and J 3 bases; nucleotides not matched to a gene: 5. The CDR3 extends over 14 amino acids. The CDR3 loop is CASHRQGSNEKLFF. The DNA for the CDR3 is TGTGCCAGCCATAGACAGGGGTCTAATGAAAAACTGTTTTTT. Full variable domain (missing parts from reference TRBV5-4 and TRBJ1-4): ETGVTQSPTHLIKTRGQQVTLRCSSQSGHNTVSWYQQALGQGPQFIFQYYREEENGRGNFPPRFSGLQFPNYSSELNVNALELDDSALYLCASHRQGSNEKLFFGSGTQLSVL.

The J gene is TRBJ1-5, the V gene TRBV28; weak D call: TRBD1 (6 bases). The CDR3 spans 15 residues. The V end was cut by 4 bases, the J end by 1 base, with 11 bases between. The germline gives CDR1 MDHEN, CDR2 SYDVKM. The DNA for the CDR3 is TGTGCCAGCAGTTCCACAGGGAGAAGCAATCAGCCCCAGCATTTT. Translating it yields CASSSTGRSNQPQHF. The full variable domain, in which reference TRBV28 and TRBJ1-5 provide the parts outside the CDR3, is DVKVTQSSRYLVKRTGEKVFLECVQDMDHENMFWYRQDPGLGLRLIYFSYDVKMKEKGDIPEGYSVSREKKERFSLILESASTNQTSMYLCASSSTGRSNQPQHFGDGTRLSIL.

The V call is TRBV5-1, the J call TRBJ2-5; D possibly corresponds to TRBD1 (6 bases). V was clipped by 0 bases and J by 5 bases, with 14 bases between them. Germline CDR1 and CDR2: SGHRS and YFSETQ. The CDR3 extends over 15 amino acids. The CDR3 loop is CASSLALSDRETQYF. The CDR3 DNA reads as TGCGCCAGCAGCTTGGCCTTGTCCGACAGGGAGACCCAGTACTTC.

The V and J genes are TRBV18 and TRBJ1-4; 7 nucleotides match TRBD1. With 4 bases clipped from V and 3 bases from J, the junction kept 2 bases outside the gene matches. The CDR3 covers 14 residues. In germline, CDR1 is KGHSH, CDR2 LQKENI. This CDR3 reads CASSQGAANEKLFF. The CDR3 coding sequence is TGTGCCAGCTCACAGGGGGCGGCTAATGAAAAACTGTTTTTT. The full variable domain, its missing parts supplied by reference TRBV18 and TRBJ1-4, is NAGVMQNPRHLVRRRGQEARLRCSPMKGHSHVYWYRQLPEEGLKFMVYLQKENIIDESGMPKERFSAEFPKEGPSILRIQQVVRGDSAAYFCASSQGAANEKLFFGSGTQLSVL.

This clone was observed a handful of times. The V call is TRBV6-6, the J call TRBJ2-1; 16 nucleotides match TRBD2. This CDR3 contains 17 residues. Germline V gene lookup returns CDR1 MNHNY and CDR2 SVGAGI (reference sequence). V shed 5 bases, J shed 2 bases, and the junction held 3 bases outside the gene matches. This chain's CDR3 is CASSQGLAGGPYNEQFF. CDR3 nucleotide sequence: TGTGCCAGCAGTCAGGGACTAGCGGGGGGGCCCTACAATGAGCAGTTCTTC.

V usage is TRBV3-1 (or the pseudogene TRBV3-2) and J usage is TRBJ1-2; maybe TRBD1 (6 bases). The V end was cut by 0 bases, the J end by 5 bases, with 10 bases between. The CDR3 covers 14 residues. Germline V gene lookup returns CDR1 LGHDT and CDR2 YNNKEL (reference sequence). This CDR3 is CASSQEDRRYGYTF. CDR3 nucleotide sequence: TGTGCCAGCAGCCAAGAGGACAGACGATATGGCTACACCTTC.

The chain carries TRBV18 and TRBJ2-2; 10 bases are shared with TRBD2. CDR3 length: 16 residues. Per germline, CDR1 KGHSH and CDR2 LQKENI. V trimming: 6 bases; J trimming: 3 bases; junction bases outside the gene matches: 7. The CDR3 is CASSRRTSGYTGELFF. The CDR3 DNA reads TGTGCCAGCTCTCGCCGGACTAGCGGATACACCGGGGAGCTGTTTTTT.

This clone has more than one count but fewer than ten. Other DNA sequences in the sample encode the same CDR3. V is TRBV6-2 or TRBV6-3 and J is TRBJ1-5; D not resolved. The CDR3 length is 14 residues. Per germline, CDR1 MNHEY and CDR2 SVGEGT. V was clipped by 2 bases and J by 0 bases, with 5 bases between them. Written as DNA, the CDR3 is TGTGCCAGCAGTTACCCGGGTAGCAATCAGCCCCAGCATTTT. Residues: CASSYPGSNQPQHF.

This clone has a handful of counts. The J gene is TRBJ2-7, the V gene TRBV23-1, with TRBD1 matching over 8 bases. TRBV23-1 is an ORF, and what it does is uncertain. The V segment lost 8 bases and the J segment 3 bases; nucleotides outside the gene matches: 6. The CDR3 consists of 13 residues. In DNA, the CDR3 is TGCGCCAGCCCCCCCAGGGGGCTCTACGAGCAGTACTTC. Its protein product is CASPPRGLYEQYF.

The V gene is TRBV29-1, the J gene TRBJ2-1; 15 nucleotides align to TRBD2. Germline lookup yields CDR1 SQVTM and CDR2 ANQGSEA. Trimming removed 5 bases from V and 3 bases from J; junction bases left unmatched: 8. The CDR3 contains 17 residues. In nucleotides, the CDR3 is TGCAGCGTTCTCGGGACTAGCGGGGGGCGGGGCTACAATGAGCAGTTCTTC. It yields the protein CSVLGTSGGRGYNEQFF.

This clone was seen a handful of times. The J gene is TRBJ1-6, the V gene TRBV7-2; TRBD1 is a possible D gene (5 bases). Germline CDR1 is SGHTA and CDR2 is FQGNSA. CDR3 length: 18 residues. V lost 2 bases and J 4 bases, leaving 18 bases between the germline ends. This chain's CDR3 is CASSLSLSGRGYNSPLHF. The CDR3 DNA reads as TGTGCCAGCAGCTTAAGTTTGTCCGGGAGGGGTTATAATTCACCCCTCCACTTT.

This clone has only a few counts. The rearrangement uses TRBV9 and TRBJ1-2, with TRBD1 matching over 7 bases. Germline-derived CDR1 and CDR2 are SGDLS and YYNGEE. Trimming removed 3 bases from V and 1 base from J; junction bases left unmatched: 9. This CDR3 spans 16 amino acids. DNA for the CDR3: TGTGCCAGCAGCGATACGCCGGGACAGAATAACTATGGCTACACCTTC. Translated: CASSDTPGQNNYGYTF. The whole variable domain, remainder taken from reference TRBV9 and TRBJ1-2, is DSGVTQTPKHLITATGQRVTLRCSPRSGDLSVYWYQQSLDQGLQFLIQYYNGEERAKGNILERFSAQQFPDLHSELNLSSLELGDSALYFCASSDTPGQNNYGYTFGSGTRLTVV.

The chain joins TRBV6-2 or TRBV6-3 to TRBJ2-5; 9 nucleotides agree with TRBD2. Germline CDR1 MNHEY, CDR2 SVGEGT. This CDR3 region has 13 residues. The junction had 2 bases not matched to a gene; V was cut back by 5 bases and J by 4 bases. The CDR3 DNA reads TGTGCCAGCAGTCGCGGGAGGGGAGAGACCCAGTACTTC. Its protein product is CASSRGRGETQYF.

V and J are TRBV6-1 and TRBJ1-3; weak D call: TRBD1 (5 bases). V lost 2 bases to trimming and J lost 0 bases, with 20 bases between them. CDR1 and CDR2 (germline): MNHNS, SASEGT. The CDR3 totals 19 residues. The CDR3 DNA follows: TGTGCCAGCAGTGAAAGCCGGCGGGGACCGAAGAACTCTGGAAACACCATATATTTT. Encoded protein: CASSESRRGPKNSGNTIYF.

The genes are TRBV6-5 and TRBJ2-2; D may be TRBD2 (6 bases). CDR1 is MNHEY, CDR2 SVGAGI, per germline. CDR3 length: 15 amino acids. Trimming stripped 5 bases from V and 6 bases from J, with 16 bases between. CDR3 sequence reads: CASSRETSLAGELFF. CDR3 bases: TGTGCCAGCAGTAGAGAGACTAGTTTGGCCGGGGAGCTGTTTTTT.

The J gene is TRBJ2-5, the V gene TRBV3-1 (or the pseudogene TRBV3-2); TRBD2 might be the D (5 bases). Per the germline V gene, CDR1 is LGHDT and CDR2 is YNNKEL (reference sequence). The CDR3 contains 14 residues. V was clipped by 3 bases and J by 5 bases, with 13 bases between them. This chain's CDR3 is CASSHLGERETQYF. DNA for the CDR3: TGTGCCAGCAGCCATCTTGGGGAGCGGGAGACCCAGTACTTC.

The chain recombines TRBV19 with TRBJ2-1, with 7 bases identical to TRBD2. The germline V gene encodes CDR1 LNHDA and CDR2 SQIVND (reference sequence). The V and J ends lost 3 bases and 2 bases, in that order; junction bases with no gene match: 4. CDR3 length equals 15 residues. CDR3 in amino acids: CASSITGGTYNEQFF. In DNA, the CDR3 is TGTGCCAGTAGTATCACGGGAGGAACCTACAATGAGCAGTTCTTC.